The rows below give T cell receptor beta chains drawn from one sample of a study of post-analysis software for immune sequencing data. TCRdb processed the PCR reads anew with MiXCR; each CDR3 protein has one entry. The data show about 540,000 distinct CDR3 sequences, around 34% seen once. Sequenced input: blood. The receptor set was obtained from a girl younger than 18 with multiple sclerosis. Both conserved end residues are part of each CDR3. The order of the fields is J gene, D gene, V gene, clone size, CDR3 protein, CDR3 DNA. D genes are given only for firm matches. Rows may omit the clone size; those that give it use once, few, many or a size class.

J gene: TRBJ2-1; D gene: TRBD2; V gene: TRBV4-1; clone size: -; CDR3 protein: CASSPPGLAGGLWNEQFF; CDR3 DNA: TGCGCCAGCAGCCCACCGGGACTAGCGGGGGGGCTTTGGAATGAGCAGTTCTTC
J gene: TRBJ2-3; D gene: TRBD2; V gene: TRBV7-2; clone size: -; CDR3 protein: CASSRAGGLAGVQSGTQYF; CDR3 DNA: TGTGCCAGCAGCCGCGCCGGAGGACTAGCGGGGGTTCAGAGTGGTACGCAGTATTTT
J gene: TRBJ2-5; D gene: -; V gene: TRBV20-1; clone size: -; CDR3 protein: CSARDLRGQETQYF; CDR3 DNA: TGCAGTGCTAGAGATCTCCGGGGCCAAGAGACCCAGTACTTC
J gene: TRBJ2-5; D gene: -; V gene: TRBV15; clone size: -; CDR3 protein: CATSRDSGTETQYF; CDR3 DNA: TGTGCCACCAGCAGAGATAGTGGGACCGAGACCCAGTACTTC
J gene: TRBJ1-6; D gene: TRBD1; V gene: TRBV4-1; clone size: few; CDR3 protein: CASSQHRTGEVPLHF; CDR3 DNA: TGCGCCAGCAGCCAACACCGGACAGGGGAGGTCCCCCTCCACTTT
J gene: TRBJ1-2; D gene: -; V gene: TRBV6-2/TRBV6-3; clone size: few; CDR3 protein: CASSTSLKDGYTF; CDR3 DNA: TGTGCCAGCAGTACCTCCTTAAAGGATGGCTACACCTTC
J gene: TRBJ2-1; D gene: TRBD2; V gene: TRBV9; clone size: many; CDR3 protein: CASSVASGGGLYNEQFF; CDR3 DNA: TGTGCCAGCAGCGTAGCTAGCGGGGGAGGCCTGTACAATGAGCAGTTCTTC
J gene: TRBJ1-5; D gene: -; V gene: TRBV7-2; clone size: -; CDR3 protein: CASSLVAHQPQHF; CDR3 DNA: TGTGCCAGCAGCTTAGTGGCCCATCAGCCCCAGCATTTT
J gene: TRBJ2-5; D gene: -; V gene: TRBV7-9; clone size: -; CDR3 protein: CASSLNRVEETQYF; CDR3 DNA: TGTGCCAGCAGCTTGAACAGGGTGGAAGAGACCCAGTACTTC
J gene: TRBJ2-5; D gene: TRBD2; V gene: TRBV9; clone size: few; CDR3 protein: CASSVTGTSGGIQETQYF; CDR3 DNA: TGTGCCAGCAGCGTAACCGGGACTAGTGGGGGAATTCAAGAGACCCAGTACTTC
J gene: TRBJ2-1; D gene: -; V gene: TRBV7-9; clone size: few; CDR3 protein: CASSSVPGSNEQFF; CDR3 DNA: TGTGCCAGCAGCTCCGTCCCCGGGAGCAATGAGCAGTTCTTC
J gene: TRBJ2-1; D gene: TRBD1; V gene: TRBV5-1; clone size: few; CDR3 protein: CASSLRQGVYGEQFF; CDR3 DNA: TGCGCCAGCAGCCTAAGGCAGGGGGTTTATGGTGAGCAGTTCTTC
J gene: TRBJ1-2; D gene: -; V gene: TRBV3-1; clone size: -; CDR3 protein: CASSQVRSSDYTF; CDR3 DNA: TGTGCCAGCAGCCAAGTGCGGAGCTCTGACTACACCTTC
J gene: TRBJ1-6; D gene: -; V gene: TRBV3-1; clone size: -; CDR3 protein: CASSQGSTYNSPPHF; CDR3 DNA: TGTGCCAGCAGCCAAGGGAGCACCTATAATTCACCCCCCCACTTT
J gene: TRBJ2-5; D gene: TRBD2; V gene: TRBV5-1; clone size: once; CDR3 protein: CASSLYSGGQETQYF; CDR3 DNA: TGCGCCAGCAGCTTATACAGCGGGGGACAAGAGACCCAGTACTTC
J gene: TRBJ1-4; D gene: -; V gene: TRBV6-2/TRBV6-3; clone size: -; CDR3 protein: CASSWQGSTNEKLFF; CDR3 DNA: TGTGCCAGCAGTTGGCAGGGGAGCACTAATGAAAAACTGTTTTTT
J gene: TRBJ1-1; D gene: -; V gene: TRBV11-2; clone size: -; CDR3 protein: CASSLDAWVGRTEAFF; CDR3 DNA: TGTGCCAGCAGCTTAGATGCGTGGGTCGGGAGGACTGAAGCTTTCTTT
J gene: TRBJ2-7; D gene: TRBD2; V gene: TRBV20-1; clone size: -; CDR3 protein: CSASLSGGDYEQYF; CDR3 DNA: TGCAGTGCTAGCCTTAGCGGGGGGGATTACGAGCAGTACTTC
J gene: TRBJ2-5; D gene: -; V gene: TRBV5-1; clone size: few; CDR3 protein: CASSLNYWETQYF; CDR3 DNA: TGCGCCAGCAGCTTAAATTATTGGGAGACCCAGTACTTC
J gene: TRBJ1-5; D gene: -; V gene: TRBV6-1; clone size: -; CDR3 protein: CAGIRPQHF; CDR3 DNA: TGTGCGGGTATCCGGCCCCAGCATTTT
J gene: TRBJ2-1; D gene: TRBD2; V gene: TRBV20-1; clone size: -; CDR3 protein: CSARVGRLAGGPLSYNEQFF; CDR3 DNA: TGCAGTGCTAGAGTAGGGAGACTAGCGGGGGGGCCATTATCCTACAATGAGCAGTTCTTC
J gene: TRBJ2-7; D gene: -; V gene: TRBV7-9; clone size: -; CDR3 protein: CASSLGEGARNEQYF; CDR3 DNA: TGTGCCAGCAGCTTAGGGGAGGGGGCAAGGAACGAGCAGTACTTC
J gene: TRBJ2-5; D gene: -; V gene: TRBV7-6; clone size: few; CDR3 protein: CASSLSTSPEREQYF; CDR3 DNA: TGTGCCAGCAGCTTATCGACAAGCCCCGAACGAGAGCAGTACTTC
J gene: TRBJ2-3; D gene: -; V gene: TRBV11-2; clone size: -; CDR3 protein: CASSLVLGLPDTQYF; CDR3 DNA: TGTGCCAGCAGCTTGGTGTTAGGTCTCCCAGATACGCAGTATTTT
J gene: TRBJ2-7; D gene: TRBD1; V gene: TRBV20-1; clone size: -; CDR3 protein: CSARDGRQGIYEQYF; CDR3 DNA: TGCAGTGCTAGAGATGGGAGACAGGGGATATACGAGCAGTACTTC
J gene: TRBJ1-6; D gene: -; V gene: TRBV5-1; clone size: few; CDR3 protein: CASSLEGVGNSPLHF; CDR3 DNA: TGCGCCAGCAGCTTAGAGGGAGTGGGAAATTCACCCCTCCACTTT
J gene: TRBJ1-2; D gene: -; V gene: TRBV5-1; clone size: -; CDR3 protein: CASSRGVITIYGYTF; CDR3 DNA: TGCGCCAGCAGCCGAGGGGTGATCACTATCTATGGCTACACCTTC
J gene: TRBJ1-6; D gene: -; V gene: TRBV6-5; clone size: few; CDR3 protein: CASNGWNSPLHF; CDR3 DNA: TGTGCCAGCAACGGGTGGAATTCACCCCTCCACTTT
J gene: TRBJ2-1; D gene: TRBD1; V gene: TRBV7-9; clone size: -; CDR3 protein: CASSPTGVDEQFF; CDR3 DNA: TGTGCCAGCAGCCCTACAGGGGTCGATGAGCAGTTCTTC
J gene: TRBJ1-4; D gene: -; V gene: TRBV15; clone size: few; CDR3 protein: CATSRGATATNEKLFF; CDR3 DNA: TGTGCCACCAGCAGGGGGGCCACTGCAACTAATGAAAAACTGTTTTTT
J gene: TRBJ1-5; D gene: -; V gene: TRBV6-6; clone size: -; CDR3 protein: CASSYWGSSNQPQHF; CDR3 DNA: TGTGCCAGCAGTTATTGGGGGAGCTCCAATCAGCCCCAGCATTTT
J gene: TRBJ1-1; D gene: TRBD1; V gene: TRBV3-1; clone size: few; CDR3 protein: CASRSGTGSTEAFF; CDR3 DNA: TGTGCCAGCAGGAGCGGGACAGGGAGCACTGAAGCTTTCTTT
J gene: TRBJ1-2; D gene: -; V gene: TRBV29-1; clone size: -; CDR3 protein: CSVSKGGYTF; CDR3 DNA: TGCAGCGTTAGCAAGGGAGGCTACACCTTC
J gene: TRBJ2-3; D gene: -; V gene: TRBV20-1; clone size: -; CDR3 protein: CSARTDFPKSTDTQYF; CDR3 DNA: TGCAGTGCTAGAACCGACTTCCCTAAGAGCACAGATACGCAGTATTTT
J gene: TRBJ2-5; D gene: -; V gene: TRBV20-1; clone size: few; CDR3 protein: CSAPALDKGQETQYF; CDR3 DNA: TGCAGTGCACCCGCTCTGGACAAAGGTCAAGAGACCCAGTACTTC
J gene: TRBJ2-3; D gene: -; V gene: TRBV20-1; clone size: few; CDR3 protein: CSGADRGDTQYF; CDR3 DNA: TGCAGCGGGGCGGATCGGGGCGATACGCAGTATTTT
J gene: TRBJ2-1; D gene: -; V gene: TRBV20-1; clone size: -; CDR3 protein: CSVLAGQAEGGFYNEQFF; CDR3 DNA: TGCAGTGTCCTGGCGGGACAGGCCGAGGGAGGGTTCTACAATGAGCAGTTCTTC
J gene: TRBJ2-3; D gene: -; V gene: TRBV12-3/TRBV12-4; clone size: -; CDR3 protein: CASSFQSTGADTQYF; CDR3 DNA: TGTGCCAGCAGTTTTCAATCGACTGGAGCAGATACGCAGTATTTT
J gene: TRBJ1-6; D gene: -; V gene: TRBV9; clone size: -; CDR3 protein: CASSQRGGRDSPLHF; CDR3 DNA: TGTGCCAGCAGCCAACGGGGGGGACGGGATTCACCCCTCCACTTT
J gene: TRBJ2-7; D gene: -; V gene: TRBV10-3; clone size: few; CDR3 protein: CAISEKAATYEQYF; CDR3 DNA: TGTGCCATCAGTGAAAAGGCCGCTACCTACGAGCAGTACTTC
J gene: TRBJ2-3; D gene: -; V gene: TRBV4-1; clone size: -; CDR3 protein: CASSQEDTTDTQYF; CDR3 DNA: TGCGCCAGCAGCCAAGAAGACACCACAGATACGCAGTATTTT
J gene: TRBJ2-7; D gene: TRBD1; V gene: TRBV5-1; clone size: -; CDR3 protein: CASSLFEGAPTYEQYF; CDR3 DNA: TGCGCCAGCAGCTTGTTTGAGGGGGCTCCTACCTACGAGCAGTACTTC
J gene: TRBJ2-7; D gene: -; V gene: TRBV5-5; clone size: -; CDR3 protein: CASSLTIGGSPSYEQYF; CDR3 DNA: TGTGCCAGCAGCCTGACAATAGGAGGTTCCCCTTCCTACGAGCAGTACTTC
J gene: TRBJ2-1; D gene: TRBD2; V gene: TRBV2; clone size: -; CDR3 protein: CASSFGVSTSGTAQQFF; CDR3 DNA: TGTGCCAGCAGTTTTGGGGTTTCTACTAGCGGGACCGCACAGCAGTTCTTC
J gene: TRBJ1-3; D gene: -; V gene: TRBV11-2; clone size: -; CDR3 protein: CASSLDGRPRASGIGNTIYF; CDR3 DNA: TGTGCCAGCAGCTTAGATGGGCGACCCAGGGCCTCGGGAATTGGAAACACCATATATTTT
J gene: TRBJ2-1; D gene: -; V gene: TRBV10-1; clone size: few; CDR3 protein: CASRDNNNEQFF; CDR3 DNA: TGCGCCAGCAGGGACAACAACAATGAGCAGTTCTTC
J gene: TRBJ1-1; D gene: -; V gene: TRBV7-2; clone size: -; CDR3 protein: CASSFSRNTEAFF; CDR3 DNA: TGTGCCAGCAGCTTTTCGAGGAACACTGAAGCTTTCTTT
J gene: TRBJ2-5; D gene: -; V gene: TRBV20-1; clone size: few; CDR3 protein: CSASSRRETQYF; CDR3 DNA: TGCAGTGCTAGTTCCAGGAGGGAGACCCAGTACTTC
J gene: TRBJ1-1; D gene: TRBD1; V gene: TRBV12-3/TRBV12-4; clone size: few; CDR3 protein: CASSLVGTVAFF; CDR3 DNA: TGTGCCAGCAGTTTAGTAGGGACAGTGGCTTTCTTT
J gene: TRBJ2-5; D gene: -; V gene: TRBV6-5; clone size: many; CDR3 protein: CASRRQETQYF; CDR3 DNA: TGTGCCAGCAGGCGGCAAGAGACCCAGTACTTC